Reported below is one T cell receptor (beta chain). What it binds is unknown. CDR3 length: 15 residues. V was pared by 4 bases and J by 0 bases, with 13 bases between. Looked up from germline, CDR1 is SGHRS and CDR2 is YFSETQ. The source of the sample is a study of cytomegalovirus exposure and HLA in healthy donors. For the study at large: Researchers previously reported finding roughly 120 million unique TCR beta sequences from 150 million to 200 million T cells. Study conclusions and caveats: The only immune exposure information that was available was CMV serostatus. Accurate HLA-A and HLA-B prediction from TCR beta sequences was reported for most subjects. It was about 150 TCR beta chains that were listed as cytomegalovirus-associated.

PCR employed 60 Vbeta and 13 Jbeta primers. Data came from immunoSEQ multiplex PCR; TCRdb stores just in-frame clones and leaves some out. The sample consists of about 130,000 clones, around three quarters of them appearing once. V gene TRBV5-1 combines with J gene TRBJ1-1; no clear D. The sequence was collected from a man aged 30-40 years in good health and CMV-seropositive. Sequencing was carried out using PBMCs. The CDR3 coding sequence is TGCGCCAGCAGCCGAGGGTCGGGGATGAACACTGAAGCTTTCTTT. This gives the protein CASSRGSGMNTEAFF.